These 31 T cell receptor beta chains share one sample of origin, sequenced in a study of shared clonotypes between healthy human individuals. Here immunoSEQ multiplex PCR was the method, and the copy in TCRdb shows in-frame clones only, minus some. The sample holds 2 million to 2.5 million clones, just under 95% seen once. The material sequenced was naive CD4+ T cells from PBMCs. Subset defined: CD45RA+ positively selected. The receptors derive from a man between 18 and 29 years old in good health. Some clones in this sample may be carry-over from other donors' samples.

V and J are TRBV7-2 and TRBJ1-5; D unclear. The CDR3 loop spans 15 amino acids. Trimming cost V 5 bases and J 4 bases, with 15 bases left between them. Germline lookup yields CDR1 SGHTA and CDR2 FQGNSA. The CDR3 DNA reads TGTGCCAGCAGCACCGTATCGGGGTTGAATCAGCCCCAGCATTTT. Amino acids: CASSTVSGLNQPQHF.

This chain joins TRBV7-7 and TRBJ2-1; weak D call: TRBD2 (5 bases). The V end was cut by 1 base, the J end by 3 bases, with 10 bases between. The CDR3 extends over 15 amino acids. Germline-derived CDR1 and CDR2 are SSHAT and FNYEAQ (reference sequence). The CDR3 nucleotides are TGTGCCAGCAGCTTAGGCGGGCCGGACTACAATGAGCAGTTCTTC. Translation gives CASSLGGPDYNEQFF.

CDR3 protein: CASSPPWREGLEQFF. In DNA, the CDR3 is TGCGCCAGCAGCCCGCCCTGGCGGGAGGGTTTGGAGCAGTTCTTC. This sequence joins TRBV5-1 and TRBJ2-1; 9 nucleotides align to TRBD2. With 4 bases clipped from V and 10 bases from J, the junction kept 12 bases outside the gene matches. Germline V lookup: CDR1 SGHRS, CDR2 YFSETQ. The CDR3 is made up of 15 amino acids. Together with reference TRBV5-1 and TRBJ2-1, the CDR3 gives the full variable domain: KAGVTQTPRYLIKTRGQQVTLSCSPISGHRSVSWYQQTPGQGLQFLFEYFSETQRNKGNFPGRFSGRQFSNSRSEMNVSTLELGDSALYLCASSPPWREGLEQFFGPGTRLTVL.

This chain joins TRBV5-1 and TRBJ1-4; D gene ambiguous. The CDR3 has 15 residues. V gave up 4 bases and J gave up 6 bases, with 16 bases separating them. The germline gives CDR1 SGHRS, CDR2 YFSETQ. The CDR3 bases are TGCGCCAGCAGCGTCCGGGAACCATCCTATGAAAAACTGTTTTTT. Amino acids: CASSVREPSYEKLFF. The complete variable domain, with remaining parts taken from reference TRBV5-1 and TRBJ1-4, reads KAGVTQTPRYLIKTRGQQVTLSCSPISGHRSVSWYQQTPGQGLQFLFEYFSETQRNKGNFPGRFSGRQFSNSRSEMNVSTLELGDSALYLCASSVREPSYEKLFFGSGTQLSVL.

CDR3: CASSTSGRAGNEQFF. Here the CDR3 DNA reads TGTGCCAGTAGTACCAGCGGGAGGGCCGGGAATGAGCAGTTCTTC. The chain is built from TRBV19 and TRBJ2-1; 10 bases are a match to TRBD2. V lost 4 bases and J lost 7; bases outside the gene matches: 7. Per the germline V gene, CDR1 is LNHDA and CDR2 is SQIVND (reference sequence). The CDR3 totals 15 residues.

This rearrangement joins TRBV28 to TRBJ2-1; TRBD2 agrees at 8 bases. V shed 0 bases, J shed 5 bases, and the junction held 15 bases outside the gene matches. This CDR3 is 19 amino acids long. CDR1 MDHEN and CDR2 SYDVKM come from the germline V gene. The CDR3 nucleotides are TGTGCCAGCAGTTTATGGCGGCTAGCGGGTCATAAGGGCCACAATGAGCAGTTCTTC. It codes for CASSLWRLAGHKGHNEQFF.

The rearrangement joins TRBV18 to TRBJ1-2, with D possibly matching TRBD1 (5 bases). Looked up from germline, CDR1 is KGHSH and CDR2 is LQKENI. The germline V and J ends were trimmed by 3 bases and 8 bases, with 16 bases remaining between them. This CDR3 comprises 14 residues. This chain's CDR3 is CASSPSGGGEGYTF. CDR3 DNA sequence: TGTGCCAGCTCACCCTCGGGGGGAGGTGAAGGCTACACCTTC.

J is TRBJ2-7 and V is TRBV11-2, with TRBD1 matching 9 bases. The trim removed 3 bases at V and 6 bases at J, leaving 9 bases unmatched. Germline V lookup: CDR1 SGHAT, CDR2 FQNNGV. The CDR3 spans 15 residues. In DNA, the CDR3 is TGTGCCAGCAGCTTTCCCGGGACAGGGTCGATCGAGCAGTACTTC. It translates to CASSFPGTGSIEQYF.

The J gene is TRBJ2-1, the V gene TRBV14; 12 nucleotides line up with TRBD1. This CDR3 is built from 18 residues. The J segment lost 4 bases and the V segment lost 4 bases, leaving 11 bases of the junction unmatched. Germline values: CDR1 SGHDN, CDR2 FVKESK. The CDR3 coding sequence is TGTGCCAGCAGCCGCACCGGGACAGGGGGCGCCTCATACAATGAGCAGTTCTTC. Translating it yields CASSRTGTGGASYNEQFF.

V usage is TRBV2 and J usage is TRBJ2-5; tentatively, D is TRBD2 (6 bases). With 9 bases removed from V and 6 bases from J, the gap between germline ends came to 17 bases. The CDR3 contains 13 residues. The germline V gene has CDR1 SNHLY and CDR2 FYNNEI. The CDR3 coding sequence is TGTGCCAGTTCCTCCGGGACTGCGAAGACCCAGTACTTC. This translates into CASSSGTAKTQYF. Based on the CDR3 plus reference TRBV2 and TRBJ2-5, the full variable domain is EPEVTQTPSHQVTQMGQEVILRCVPISNHLYFYWYRQILGQKVEFLVSFYNNEISEKSEIFDDQFSVERPDGSNFTLKIRSTKLEDSAMYFCASSSGTAKTQYFGPGTRLLVL.

The chain joins TRBV4-1 to TRBJ2-1; 12 bases agree with TRBD2. The V gene's germline CDR1 is MGHRA and CDR2 YSYEKL. CDR3 length equals 18 residues. Unmatched junction bases numbered 12, after V lost 0 bases and J lost 9 bases. CDR3 nucleotide sequence: TGCGCCAGCAGCCAAGACCCGACTAGCGGGGGCCGTGGTAGTGAGCAGTTCTTC. This translates into CASSQDPTSGGRGSEQFF.

In its sample, this clone was seen once. The chain carries TRBV28 and TRBJ1-1; 9 bases fit TRBD1. The V segment lost 5 bases and the J segment 3 bases; nucleotides outside the gene matches: 7. The CDR3 spans 15 residues. Germline V gene lookup returns CDR1 MDHEN and CDR2 SYDVKM. The CDR3 here is CASSVGDRAYTEAFF. In nucleotides, the CDR3 is TGTGCCAGCAGTGTCGGGGACAGGGCGTACACTGAAGCTTTCTTT.

This chain uses TRBV2 with TRBJ2-3; D remains unclear. Deletions cut 4 bases from V and 2 bases from J, with 4 bases between. Germline V gene data show CDR1 as SNHLY and CDR2 as FYNNEI. The CDR3 consists of 12 residues. The CDR3 reads CASSVTTDTQYF. DNA of the CDR3: TGTGCCAGCAGTGTCACCACAGATACGCAGTATTTT. The entire variable domain, with the rest obtained from reference TRBV2 and TRBJ2-3, is as follows: EPEVTQTPSHQVTQMGQEVILRCVPISNHLYFYWYRQILGQKVEFLVSFYNNEISEKSEIFDDQFSVERPDGSNFTLKIRSTKLEDSAMYFCASSVTTDTQYFGPGTRLTVL.

A note on this clone: This CDR3 is also generated by other DNA sequences in the sample. V usage is TRBV5-1 and J usage is TRBJ1-1; 11 nucleotides align to TRBD1. The CDR3 consists of 15 residues. CDR1 and CDR2 (germline): SGHRS, YFSETQ. J lost 5 bases, V lost 4 bases, and 7 bases had no gene match. The DNA of the CDR3 is TGCGCCAGCAGCCCCAGGACAGGGGGCGGAACTGAAGCTTTCTTT. This sequence encodes CASSPRTGGGTEAFF.

The rearrangement uses TRBV28 and TRBJ2-3, with D uncertain. Trimming stripped 5 bases from V and 4 bases from J, with 10 bases between. Per the germline V gene, CDR1 is MDHEN and CDR2 is SYDVKM. The CDR3 consists of 13 residues. The CDR3 DNA sequence: TGTGCCAGCAGTATCCGGGCCCCAGATACGCAGTATTTT. It translates to CASSIRAPDTQYF.

The rearrangement uses TRBV5-1 and TRBJ2-2, with D unresolved. CDR3 length: 15 residues. The germline V gene encodes CDR1 SGHRS and CDR2 YFSETQ. V lost 4 bases and J lost 3, with 13 bases in between. The CDR3 DNA reads TGCGCCAGCAGCATAAGGACGGCTGACACCGGGGAGCTGTTTTTT. Its protein product is CASSIRTADTGELFF.

This clone was recorded once. The V gene is TRBV6-5, the J gene TRBJ1-1, with D maybe TRBD1 (5 bases). V shed 2 bases and J shed 5 bases, with 12 bases lying between them. The CDR3 has 14 amino acids. Germline V gives CDR1 MNHEY, CDR2 SVGAGI. CDR3 region: CASSYRTPGTEAFF. In nucleotides, the CDR3 is TGTGCCAGCAGTTACAGGACACCGGGGACTGAAGCTTTCTTT.

This rearrangement joins TRBV14 to TRBJ1-2, with TRBD1 matching 7 bases. The trim removed 4 bases at V and 3 bases at J, leaving 2 bases unmatched. Germline CDR1 reads SGHDN; CDR2 reads FVKESK. CDR3 size: 13 residues. CDR3 residues: CASSPQGYYGYTF. In DNA form, the CDR3 reads TGTGCCAGCAGCCCACAGGGGTACTATGGCTACACCTTC.

The chain uses TRBV11-3 and TRBJ2-7, with 8 bases fitting TRBD1. V lost 1 base and J lost 6; bases outside the gene matches: 8. CDR3 length: 15 amino acids. Per germline, CDR1 SGHNT and CDR2 YENEEA. CDR3 protein: CASSLGTGKFGEQYF. The CDR3 bases are TGTGCCAGCAGCTTAGGGACAGGGAAATTCGGCGAGCAGTACTTC.

The rearrangement joins TRBV28 to TRBJ2-7, with a weak D call TRBD2 (7 bases). Germline lookup yields CDR1 MDHEN and CDR2 SYDVKM. CDR3 length: 16 amino acids. Trimming shortened V by 6 bases and J by 3 bases, and 21 bases separated the two germline ends. CDR3 region: CASSIKLGGANYEQYF. The CDR3 nucleotides are TGTGCCAGCAGCATCAAGTTAGGGGGGGCAAACTACGAGCAGTACTTC.

The chain is built from TRBV4-3 and TRBJ2-7; TRBD2 matches at 7 bases. V was clipped by 0 bases and J by 6 bases; unmatched bases: 11. CDR1 is LGHNA, CDR2 YSLEER, per germline. CDR3 length: 16 amino acids. The CDR3 sequence is CASSQDILAATSEQYF. The CDR3 coding sequence is TGCGCCAGCAGCCAAGATATTCTAGCGGCTACCTCCGAGCAGTACTTC.

This clone was observed once. The rearrangement joins TRBV7-8 to TRBJ1-4; weak D call: TRBD1 (6 bases). Germline V CDR1 and CDR2: SGHVS, FQNEAQ. The CDR3 is 17 amino acids. Deletions cut 1 base from V and 7 bases from J, with 19 bases between. The DNA for the CDR3 is TGTGCCAGCAGCTTAGGGGCCAGGGGCAGAAGGGGTGAAAAACTGTTTTTT. Amino acid sequence: CASSLGARGRRGEKLFF.

The count of this clone is one. This chain connects TRBV5-1 to TRBJ2-7; 10 bases align to TRBD2. The germline V gene encodes CDR1 SGHRS and CDR2 YFSETQ. J lost 3 bases, V lost 4 bases, and 10 bases had no gene match. The CDR3 sequence is 16 residues long. The CDR3 sequence is CASSPSTLAGDYEQYF. CDR3 sequence (DNA): TGCGCCAGCAGCCCCTCCACCCTAGCGGGAGACTACGAGCAGTACTTC.

CDR3 sequence reads: CASSRKPGLAGGGELFF. The CDR3 DNA is TGCGCCAGCAGCCGAAAGCCGGGACTAGCGGGAGGGGGGGAGCTGTTTTTT. The chain joins TRBV4-1 to TRBJ2-2, with TRBD2 matching 16 bases. The germline V gene encodes CDR1 MGHRA and CDR2 YSYEKL. The CDR3 has 17 residues. J was trimmed by 8 bases and V by 4 bases; bases with no gene match: 7.

The chain couples TRBV19 to TRBJ1-2; maybe TRBD1 (5 bases). The ends were cut back, 11 bases at V and 3 bases at J, with 16 bases in the middle. This CDR3 has 13 residues. Germline V CDR1 and CDR2: LNHDA, SQIVND (reference sequence). The CDR3 loop is CAANRDRYYGYTF. As DNA, the CDR3 is TGTGCCGCCAACCGGGACCGCTACTATGGCTACACCTTC.

The chain is built from TRBV28 and TRBJ2-5; D gene uncertain. Germline V lookup: CDR1 MDHEN, CDR2 SYDVKM. The CDR3 consists of 15 residues. The V and J ends lost 5 bases and 3 bases respectively, with 16 bases between them. This CDR3 reads CASSRFPGGEETQYF. CDR3 nucleotide sequence: TGTGCCAGCAGTCGCTTCCCTGGCGGAGAAGAGACCCAGTACTTC.

This clone was seen more than once but under ten times. CDR3 region: CASTGPNTGELFF. The CDR3 DNA reads TGTGCCAGCACCGGACCGAACACCGGGGAGCTGTTTTTT. The V call is TRBV6-1, the J call TRBJ2-2, with D uncertain. Germline CDR1 is MNHNS and CDR2 is SASEGT. V lost 7 bases to trimming and J lost 0 bases, with 6 bases between them. CDR3 length equals 13 residues.

The chain has TRBV28 and TRBJ1-5; D uncertain. V was pared by 4 bases and J by 5 bases, with 15 bases between. There are 15 residues in the CDR3. CDR1 is MDHEN and CDR2 is SYDVKM in the germline V gene. This CDR3 reads CASSSTPPSDQPQHF. The CDR3 DNA reads TGTGCCAGCAGTTCTACGCCCCCTTCAGATCAGCCCCAGCATTTT.

This chain uses TRBV7-2 with TRBJ2-7; TRBD2 agrees at 9 bases. Germline V gives CDR1 SGHTA, CDR2 FQGNSA. CDR3 length equals 15 residues. The V gene end was trimmed by 6 bases and the J gene end by 9 bases; junction bases not matched to a gene: 15. DNA for the CDR3: TGTGCCAGCAGTACAAATGGACTAGCGAGTTCTCGGCAGTACTTC. Protein sequence: CASSTNGLASSRQYF.

The chain carries TRBV11-1 and TRBJ2-7, with 10 bases aligning to TRBD2. Trimming took 5 bases from V and 0 from J; bases not matched to a gene: 13. This CDR3 comprises 18 residues. Germline CDR1 reads SGHAT; CDR2 reads FQDESV (reference sequence). The CDR3 spells CASSPRLSPSGSSYEQYF. CDR3 nucleotide sequence: TGTGCCAGCAGCCCGCGACTGTCCCCTAGCGGGAGCTCCTACGAGCAGTACTTC.

The CDR3 DNA reads as TGTGCCAGCGCCCGGGGATCCGTCACAGATACGCAGTATTTT. Amino acid sequence: CASARGSVTDTQYF. The chain has TRBV11-3 and TRBJ2-3, with a tentative D call TRBD2 (5 bases). Trimming left V 8 bases short and J 2 bases short, with 14 bases between. Germline CDR1 and CDR2: SGHNT and YENEEA. The CDR3 extends over 14 amino acids.